These 32 T cell receptor beta chains were sequenced from one sample in a study of blood T cells in healthy people across ages. A sample-barcoded 5' primer and a J-beta primer mix were used in a second PCR of roughly 6 to 11 cycles. MiXCR, applied by TCRdb to the 5' RACE reads, yields one record per CDR3 protein. Of 800,000 to 950,000 distinct CDR3 sequences listed, 25% to 35% are singletons. The data were also submitted as part of a second study, on T cells of mothers and their children.

Sequenced material: blood. Receptors were obtained from a woman aged 35 to 49 in good health.

The chain carries TRBV6-1 and TRBJ2-1; D gene unclear. The V end was cut by 2 bases, the J end by 2 bases, with 13 bases between. The CDR3 sequence is 16 residues long. The V gene's germline CDR1 is MNHNS and CDR2 SASEGT. The CDR3 reads CASSEFIQSPYNEQFF. The CDR3 nucleotides are TGTGCCAGCAGTGAATTTATTCAGTCACCCTACAATGAGCAGTTCTTC.

The chain combines TRBV5-6 with TRBJ2-1; TRBD2 might be the D (5 bases). The CDR3 extends over 17 amino acids. V lost 0 bases and J 4 bases, leaving 17 bases between the germline ends. The germline V gene has CDR1 SGHDT and CDR2 YYEEEE. CDR3 sequence: CASSLASPELVYNEQFF. The CDR3 DNA sequence: TGTGCCAGCAGCTTGGCCTCGCCCGAACTAGTTTACAATGAGCAGTTCTTC. The full variable domain, in which reference TRBV5-6 and TRBJ2-1 provide the parts outside the CDR3, is DAGVTQSPTHLIKTRGQQVTLRCSPKSGHDTVSWYQQALGQGPQFIFQYYEEEERQRGNFPDRFSGHQFPNYSSELNVNALLLGDSALYLCASSLASPELVYNEQFFGPGTRLTVL.

The chain joins TRBV7-8 to TRBJ1-5, with D possibly being TRBD1 (5 bases). The V and J ends lost 1 base and 3 bases respectively, with 13 bases between them. Germline V lookup: CDR1 SGHVS, CDR2 FQNEAQ. CDR3 size: 16 residues. This CDR3 reads CASSLGGGRNNQPQHF. CDR3 coding DNA: TGTGCCAGCAGCTTAGGTGGGGGGAGAAACAATCAGCCCCAGCATTTT.

This clonotype showed up just a few times. Relative to the germline gene, one junction end is altered; a read error may explain this. This chain joins TRBV14 and TRBJ1-2; no reliable D call. The CDR3 is 12 amino acids. The germline V gene encodes CDR1 SGHDN and CDR2 FVKESK. CDR3 coding DNA: TGTGCCAGCAGCCCAAGTATCGGGTCGCGGTACTTC. Translated: CASSPSIGSRYF.

The chain recombines TRBV4-1 with TRBJ1-5; 11 bases line up with TRBD1. Germline trimming cut 0 bases from V and 4 bases from J; bases unmatched to any gene: 11. This CDR3 comprises 19 residues. Germline CDR1 reads MGHRA; CDR2 reads YSYEKL. CDR3 sequence reads: CASSQDWRTGGAQNQPQHF. In DNA, the CDR3 is TGCGCCAGCAGCCAAGATTGGAGGACAGGGGGCGCACAGAATCAGCCCCAGCATTTT.

This clonotype appeared once. A read error may explain this, as a much larger clone is one base away. The chain links TRBV20-1 to TRBJ2-1; D gene uncertain. The CDR3 consists of 11 residues. Germline lookup yields CDR1 DFQATT and CDR2 SNEGSKA (reference sequence). V was clipped by 6 bases and J by 8 bases, with 11 bases between them. The CDR3, as DNA: TGCAGTGCGCTCTATGGCCATGAGCAGTTCTTC. As protein: CSALYGHEQFF.

J is TRBJ2-7 and V is TRBV18, with TRBD1 matching over 9 bases. Trimming at V came to 3 bases and at J to 1 base, leaving 4 bases not matched to a gene. The germline V gene encodes CDR1 KGHSH and CDR2 LQKENI. The CDR3 sequence is 15 residues long. DNA of the CDR3: TGTGCCAGCTCACCGGGGACAGGGCGGTCCTACGAGCAGTACTTC. Translating it yields CASSPGTGRSYEQYF.

The chain has TRBV29-1 and TRBJ2-7, with 10 bases that match TRBD1. The CDR3 sequence is 14 residues long. CDR1 is SQVTM, CDR2 ANQGSEA, per germline. Trimming took 0 bases from V and 7 from J; bases not matched to a gene: 6. CDR3: CSVEDPTGGNEQYF. For the CDR3, the DNA is TGCAGCGTTGAAGACCCGACAGGGGGCAATGAGCAGTACTTC.

This clonotype has a single count. At one of its ends the junction is not consistent with the germline gene, which may arise from a read error. The chain uses TRBV12-3 or TRBV12-4 and TRBJ1-6; tentatively, D is TRBD1 (6 bases). CDR3 length: 14 residues. The CDR3 loop is CASSTTGGGSPPHF. The CDR3 bases are TGTGCCAGCAGCACGACAGGAGGTGGTTCGCCCCCCCACTTT.

This clonotype was recorded many times. The V and J genes are TRBV4-1 and TRBJ2-1; 8 nucleotides agree with TRBD2. Germline-derived CDR1 and CDR2 are MGHRA and YSYEKL. J was trimmed by 3 bases and V by 4 bases; bases with no gene match: 8. The CDR3 length is 16 residues. As DNA, the CDR3 is TGCGCCAGCAGCCTTCCCGGGACTAGGAACTACAATGAGCAGTTCTTC. This gives the protein CASSLPGTRNYNEQFF.

The table lists this clonotype with a few counts. This chain connects TRBV4-3 to TRBJ2-5; tentative D call: TRBD1 (5 bases). This CDR3 has 16 residues. Trimming left V 1 base short and J 2 bases short, with 14 bases between. Germline loops: CDR1 LGHNA, CDR2 YSLEER. CDR3 sequence: CASSQGTLNYQETQYF. In nucleotides, the CDR3 is TGCGCCAGCAGCCAAGGGACATTAAATTATCAAGAGACCCAGTACTTC.

This clonotype has a handful of counts. The chain joins TRBV20-1 to TRBJ2-7, with no clear D. The CDR3 consists of 14 residues. CDR1 DFQATT and CDR2 SNEGSKA come from the germline V gene (reference sequence). Between the trimmed V and J ends, which lost 5 bases and 0 bases, there was a span of 14 bases. The chain's CDR3 is CSAQTGTLSYEQYF. For the CDR3, the DNA is TGCAGTGCTCAAACTGGCACCCTCTCCTACGAGCAGTACTTC.

This clonotype was seen at least ten times. This chain joins TRBV9 and TRBJ2-3; 13 positions match TRBD2. The CDR3 length is 16 residues. With V trimmed by 2 bases and J by 2 bases, 2 bases remained unmatched. Germline V gene lookup returns CDR1 SGDLS and CDR2 YYNGEE. As DNA, the CDR3 is TGTGCCAGCAGCGTCGGGACTAGCGGGGCCACAGATACGCAGTATTTT. Translating gives CASSVGTSGATDTQYF.

The chain links TRBV20-1 to TRBJ2-1, with 10 bases fitting TRBD2. Per germline, CDR1 DFQATT and CDR2 SNEGSKA (reference sequence). The CDR3 has 14 residues. With V trimmed by 3 bases and J by 6 bases, 5 bases remained unmatched. The CDR3 sequence: CSASGLAGVNEQFF. The CDR3 region has the DNA TGCAGTGCTAGCGGGCTAGCGGGGGTCAATGAGCAGTTCTTC.

The chain uses TRBV5-1 and TRBJ2-2; no clear D gene. CDR1 is SGHRS and CDR2 is YFSETQ in the germline V gene. The CDR3 contains 12 residues. The germline V and J ends were trimmed by 3 bases and 5 bases, with 5 bases remaining between them. The CDR3 here is CASSSETGELFF. CDR3 nucleotide sequence: TGCGCCAGCAGCTCAGAAACCGGGGAGCTGTTTTTT. Full variable domain (outside the CDR3, taken from reference TRBV5-1 and TRBJ2-2): KAGVTQTPRYLIKTRGQQVTLSCSPISGHRSVSWYQQTPGQGLQFLFEYFSETQRNKGNFPGRFSGRQFSNSRSEMNVSTLELGDSALYLCASSSETGELFFGEGSRLTVL.

This clonotype has a handful of counts. CDR3 amino acids: CSVKKGDYGYTF. The CDR3, as DNA: TGCAGTGTTAAAAAGGGTGACTATGGCTACACCTTC. The chain employs TRBV20-1 and TRBJ1-2; D is ambiguous. Trimming pared 7 bases from V and 3 bases from J, leaving 12 bases between. The germline CDR1 and CDR2 sequences are DFQATT and SNEGSKA (reference sequence). This CDR3 has 12 residues.

This clonotype has just a few counts. The chain combines TRBV6-5 with TRBJ2-3; D possibly corresponds to TRBD1 (5 bases). This CDR3 spans 14 amino acids. CDR1 and CDR2 (germline): MNHEY, SVGAGI. Trimming took off 5 bases at V and 6 bases at J, with 15 bases between the two ends. The CDR3 is CASSHPGFSDTQYF. CDR3 DNA sequence: TGTGCCAGCAGTCACCCAGGGTTTTCGGATACGCAGTATTTT.

The rearrangement uses TRBV19 and TRBJ2-7, with 9 bases that match TRBD1. The V segment lost 5 bases and the J segment 4 bases; nucleotides outside the gene matches: 9. This CDR3 is built from 15 residues. The germline CDR1 and CDR2 sequences are LNHDA and SQIVND (reference sequence). The CDR3 spells CASSAGQGHWYEQYF. The CDR3 nucleotides are TGTGCCAGTAGTGCGGGACAGGGACATTGGTACGAGCAGTACTTC.

This clonotype occurred a few times. This chain connects TRBV28 to TRBJ2-1; 7 nucleotides agree with TRBD2. Unmatched junction bases numbered 8, after V lost 7 bases and J lost 5 bases. There are 14 residues in the CDR3. Germline V gene lookup returns CDR1 MDHEN and CDR2 SYDVKM. The CDR3: CASIRLGGDNEQFF. In nucleotides, the CDR3 is TGTGCCAGCATTCGACTTGGGGGGGACAATGAGCAGTTCTTC.

V is TRBV18 and J is TRBJ2-2, with unresolved D. V lost 3 bases and J 7 bases, leaving 9 bases between the germline ends. Germline CDR1 reads KGHSH; CDR2 reads LQKENI. The CDR3 is 13 amino acids. The CDR3 protein is CASSPVGIGELFF. DNA of the CDR3: TGTGCCAGCTCACCGGTCGGTATCGGGGAGCTGTTTTTT.

This clonotype occurred a few times. The chain couples TRBV3-1 to TRBJ2-1; 9 bases agree with TRBD2. With 0 bases clipped from V and 5 bases from J, the junction kept 8 bases outside the gene matches. CDR3 length: 17 amino acids. CDR1 is LGHDT and CDR2 is YNNKEL in the germline V gene (reference sequence). The DNA for the CDR3 is TGTGCCAGCAGCCAAGACTCCCTAGCGGGGTTTAACAATGAGCAGTTCTTC. Translation gives CASSQDSLAGFNNEQFF.

A remark on this clonotype: This may be a read error: a much more frequent sequence differs by one nucleotide. In DNA form, the CDR3 reads TGTGCCAGCAGCGGTGCCCCACAGGGTACCTCGGAGCAGTTCTTC. It translates to CASSGAPQGTSEQFF. The chain couples TRBV9 to TRBJ2-1, with D possibly matching TRBD1 (6 bases). Trimming shortened V by 3 bases and J by 10 bases, and 20 bases separated the two germline ends. The CDR3 totals 15 residues. The V gene's germline CDR1 is SGDLS and CDR2 YYNGEE.

The count of this clonotype is one. The chain has TRBV3-1 and TRBJ1-5; no definite D call. Per the germline V gene, CDR1 is LGHDT and CDR2 is YNNKEL (reference sequence). V dropped 4 bases and J dropped 7 bases, with 11 bases sitting between them. The CDR3 is made up of 13 amino acids. The CDR3 protein is CASSLTPAQPQHF. The DNA for the CDR3 is TGTGCCAGCAGCCTGACACCTGCCCAGCCCCAGCATTTT.

This clonotype has a count of ten or more. The gene calls are TRBV6-1 and TRBJ2-4, with no clear D. Per germline, CDR1 MNHNS and CDR2 SASEGT. The CDR3 sequence is 15 residues long. Trimming shortened V by 1 base and J by 2 bases, and 9 bases separated the two germline ends. CDR3 nucleotides: TGTGCCAGCAGTGAAGGAAGGGTTACCAAAAACATTCAGTACTTC. Protein: CASSEGRVTKNIQYF.

This clonotype was observed a few times. Being one base from a much bigger clone, this may be a read error. The rearrangement joins TRBV29-1 to TRBJ2-3; unclear D gene. Per germline, CDR1 SQVTM and CDR2 ANQGSEA. Trimming stripped 3 bases from V and 4 bases from J, with 2 bases between. CDR3 length: 10 residues. CDR3 in amino acids: CSVEADTQYF. The CDR3 region has the DNA TGCAGCGTTGAGGCAGATACGCAGTATTTT.

The gene calls are TRBV19 and TRBJ2-3, with 9 bases identical to TRBD2. The CDR3 has 16 amino acids. Germline loops: CDR1 LNHDA, CDR2 SQIVND (reference sequence). The junction had 11 bases not matched to a gene; V was cut back by 5 bases and J by 5 bases. CDR3 bases: TGTGCCAGTAGTCCTCGACTAGCGGCGATGGAAGATACGCAGTATTTT. Its translation: CASSPRLAAMEDTQYF.

This clonotype was recorded many times. DNA of the CDR3: TGCAGCGTTTCTGCCCCCTGGACCCCCTACGAGCAGTACTTC. As protein: CSVSAPWTPYEQYF. The rearrangement joins TRBV29-1 to TRBJ2-7; D remains unclear. Germline V lookup: CDR1 SQVTM, CDR2 ANQGSEA. V was clipped by 5 bases and J by 2 bases, with 16 bases between them. This CDR3 has 14 amino acids.

The chain has TRBV11-2 and TRBJ1-2; D may be TRBD1 (6 bases). V was clipped by 3 bases and J by 4 bases, with 15 bases between them. Germline-derived CDR1 and CDR2 are SGHAT and FQNNGV. The length of the CDR3 is 15 residues. The CDR3 nucleotides read TGTGCCAGCAGCTTGAGACAGGATTCGAGCTATGGCTACACCTTC. Translating it yields CASSLRQDSSYGYTF.

For this clonotype: The germline gene is not matched at one end of the junction; a read error may be the cause. This chain links TRBV14 with TRBJ2-3; no reliable D call. In germline, CDR1 is SGHDN, CDR2 FVKESK. This CDR3 is 14 amino acids long. CDR3 sequence: CTSSQRQLSDTQYF. The CDR3 coding sequence is TGTACCAGCAGCCAACGCCAGCTTTCCGATACGCAGTATTTT.

The chain links TRBV20-1 to TRBJ1-1; 8 nucleotides match TRBD1. V was clipped by 0 bases and J by 2 bases; unmatched bases: 8. Germline V lookup: CDR1 DFQATT, CDR2 SNEGSKA (reference sequence). The CDR3 is 16 residues long. The CDR3 nucleotides read TGCAGTGCTAGAGATTGGAATACAGGGGGAAACACTGAAGCTTTCTTT. Translating it yields CSARDWNTGGNTEAFF.

This clonotype came up a few times. A junction end diverges from the germline sequence, so it may reflect a read error. The rearrangement links TRBV28 to TRBJ2-4; 8 bases are a match to TRBD1. The CDR3 consists of 17 residues. Germline CDR1 and CDR2: MDHEN and SYDVKM. This CDR3 reads CVSRRGQERLAKNIQYF. CDR3 coding DNA: TGTGTCAGCAGACGGGGACAGGAGAGACTAGCCAAAAACATTCAGTACTTC. Full variable domain (missing parts from reference TRBV28 and TRBJ2-4): DVKVTQSSRYLVKRTGEKVFLECVQDMDHENMFWYRQDPGLGLRLIYFSYDVKMKEKGDIPEGYSVSREKKERFSLILESASTNQTSMYLCVSRRGQERLAKNIQYFGAGTRLSVL.

This chain joins TRBV9 and TRBJ2-3; 14 bases align to TRBD2. J lost 7 bases, V lost 3 bases, and 4 bases had no gene match. Germline CDR1 is SGDLS and CDR2 is YYNGEE. The CDR3 length is 15 residues. The CDR3 reads CASSARLAGGHTQYF. In DNA, the CDR3 is TGTGCCAGCAGCGCCCGACTAGCGGGGGGGCATACGCAGTATTTT.